Sequencing of this T cell receptor beta chain was carried out in a study of beta chain features in type 1 diabetes. Each sorted fraction was over 95% pure. Note on this clone: Its antigen is not identified.

Study-level results: Small HLA sub-analyses could not settle whether HLA shapes TCRB rearrangement. In every one of the four CD4+ subsets, TCRB CDR3s were moderately but significantly shorter in Type 1 diabetes patients.

Every isolated RNA sample was fully reverse transcribed, so sequencing captured expressed TCRB transcripts. This table comes from immunoSEQ multiplex PCR, and its TCRdb copy is limited to in-frame clones, with some not included. Of hundreds of thousands of clones in the sample, around 15% were seen once. Trimming removed 1 base at V and 9 bases at J, with 10 bases between. The CDR3 runs to 13 residues. In germline, CDR1 is LNHDA, CDR2 SQIVND (reference sequence). This chain joins TRBV19 and TRBJ2-1; TRBD2 is a possible D gene (5 bases). The specimen was naive CD4+ T cells from blood. The receptor was derived from a man aged 18 to 30 with type 1 diabetes. The CDR3 sequence: CASSIGSGSEQFF. CDR3 DNA: TGTGCCAGTAGTATAGGTTCGGGGTCTGAGCAGTTCTTC.